Included here is one TCR beta chain sequence, with context. Sequenced by immunoSEQ multiplex PCR; TCRdb stores in-frame clones only, minus some. The table shows about 1.5 million clones, with 98% occurring only once. Germline loops: CDR1 MDHEN, CDR2 SYDVKM. There are 14 residues in the CDR3. Deletions cut 7 bases from V and 10 bases from J, with 22 bases between. These data are taken from a study of shared clonotypes between healthy human individuals. This clonotype was sampled from a man under 40 in good health. This chain links TRBV28 with TRBJ1-1; TRBD1 is a possible D gene (6 bases). The sample was naive CD4+ T cells sorted from blood. As to subset: CD45RA+ positively selected. The CDR3 DNA is TGTGCCAGCACCTCCAGGGGAAGGAACCTTCCAGCTTTCTTT. Translating gives CASTSRGRNLPAFF.